This TCR beta chain stems from a study of cytomegalovirus exposure and HLA in healthy donors (dated by TCRdb to about 2017). For the study in its entirety: An earlier analysis of some 600 of the donors reported about 260 Gb of sequence data and 117 million unique TCR beta sequences obtained from roughly 170 million T cells. Around 330 gigabases of sequencing data and around 85 million unique TCR sequences made up an early release that covered fewer than 650 HLA-typed donors. Of the approximately 370 genotyped donors, 80% to 90% were placed in the genetic ancestry cluster associated with self-reported Caucasian donors. The study aimed to test whether signatures of past pathogen exposure could be identified by cataloging public T cell receptors. The T cell repertoires of some 670 subjects were profiled by immunosequencing and related to cytomegalovirus serostatus. In addition to the first cohort of 500 to 850 subjects, a separate validation cohort of around 110 different subjects was used. To predict cytomegalovirus infection status, the study combined high-throughput TCR immunosequencing, statistical association of individual TCRs with disease status, and machine learning. A later analysis re-examined previously published TCR beta repertoires from just over 650 donors and added high-resolution HLA genotyping to investigate patterns of TCR occurrence. In the later analysis, no new phenotypic data were used to find candidate immune exposures; instead, reliance was placed on TCR beta sequences and their occurrence across donors. An earlier analysis of 587 of the donors used high-throughput TCR beta sequencing to judge whether each TCR beta V gene segment behaved as functional or pseudogenic. Donor age, sex, ethnicity and CMV serostatus were compiled alongside the repertoire data. In a later genetic analysis, genome-wide SNP genotypes for about 55% of the roughly 700 donors were used, and that subset was treated as a discovery cohort. All discovery cohort repertoires had been generated on a single sequencing platform. Both class I and class II loci were covered by HLA typing, at four-digit resolution. Typing coverage varied by locus: about 620-630 donors for A, B, C, DRB1 and DQB1; about 520 for DQA1; over 600 for DPA1; roughly 450 for DPB1. Because of strong linkage in the cohort, four to six DR-DQ haplotypes were treated as single units for association and clustering. Among 398 genotyped donors of the cohort, an average of about 220,000 unique TCR beta nucleotide sequences was sequenced per donor, of which about 18% were non-productive. Overall study results and their limits: The earlier analysis of 587 of the donors excluded around 17 rarely observed V segments, including chromosome 9 orphons, because counts were too low. The classifier was reported to diagnose cytomegalovirus status with high specificity and sensitivity in both the original and validation cohorts. Most TCR sequences were observed very rarely across donors, whereas some public TCRs were present in many individuals. A later analysis found that HLA-associated TCR beta chains were more clonally expanded and had lower generation probabilities than equally common non-associated chains. Only TCR beta chains were sequenced in this cohort, and the absence of alpha or paired-chain data limited detectable features. The authors suggested that the approach could potentially be extended to other disease states and immunological phenotypes. An association between a missense DCLRE1C variant and V-gene and J-gene trimming of TCR beta chains was found in a later genetic analysis and replicated in an independent cohort. In vitro tests confirmed that a few of the cytomegalovirus-associated TCR beta chains recognize cytomegalovirus antigens. According to a later analysis, TCR association rates differed among HLA loci, with DRB1 alleles showing the most associated TCRs and HLA-C alleles showing the fewest. In a later analysis, most CMV-associated TCR beta chains were found to appear HLA-restricted, with HLA associations seemingly driven largely by CMV exposure. Immune exposure information for the cohort was limited to CMV serostatus. A cluster of highly shared sequence variants was judged likely to be a technical artifact of the sequencing pipeline. According to a later genetic analysis, donors in an Asian-associated ancestry cluster had fewer N-insertions in productive TCRs than the approximately 650-donor mean. Because the 87-base-pair reads could not distinguish some IMGT-functional V segments, including TRBV6-2 and TRBV6-3, those segments were excluded. Correlated functional status among segregating V segments might be attributable to linkage disequilibrium, but an unknown experimental factor could not be ruled out. According to a later analysis, parvovirus B19, influenza, CMV and Epstein-Barr virus appeared linked to several top co-occurrence clusters. The study listed 150 to 200 TCR beta chains as associated with cytomegalovirus. Broadly in line with IMGT annotations, most TCR beta V segments showed up in productive rearrangements about 90% or about 30% of the time in an earlier analysis of roughly 590 of the donors. At a false discovery rate of 0.05, a later analysis linked 15,000 to 20,000 TCR beta sequences to specific HLA alleles. Because HLA typing was unavailable for some donors at each locus, only the typed subset was used in association tests. Strong co-occurrence of HLA alleles, especially DR and DQ, made assigning TCR associations to individual alleles difficult. A further reported finding was that TCR beta sequences accurately predicted the HLA-A and HLA-B alleles for most subjects in the first cohort. Roughly uniform sequencing depth across donors was assumed in presence/absence analyses, although this assumption may not hold.

The cohort was made up of hundreds of healthy bone marrow donors. At the time of sampling, every cohort member was nominally healthy, though immune exposures that went unrecorded were likely present. The donor was CMV seronegative and was included in the group of a few hundred seronegative cohort members. A peripheral blood sample was provided by each donor, and peripheral blood mononuclear cells were used for TCR beta sequencing. The Qiagen DNeasy Blood Extraction Kit was used to extract genomic DNA from the blood cell samples. The library came from the immunoSEQ multiplex PCR assay. The multiplex PCR relied on a mix of 60 forward primers for TCR Vbeta segments and 13 reverse primers for TCR Jbeta segments. A multiplex PCR assay on genomic DNA amplified the CDR3 region of rearranged TCR beta genes. Amplified TCR beta libraries were sequenced as 87-base-pair reads on the Illumina HiSeq System. Per the original workflow: A later analysis counted 65 million to 90 million unique TCR beta chains across the 666 repertoires, and about 10 million of these chains were shared by at least two donors. To remove PCR and sequencing errors, raw reads were error-corrected and collapsed into unique sequences using a nearest-neighbor algorithm that merged closely related sequences. CDR3 sequences were aligned to IMGT reference sequences to assign V, D and J gene segments. For a sequence to be retained, a match of at least six nucleotides to both a V gene segment and a J gene segment was required. Rearrangements were classified as productive when the CDR3 lacked stop codons and remained in frame with V and J, and all other rearrangements were classified as non-productive. Following IMGT convention, CDR3 was defined as the stretch from the second conserved V-encoded cysteine to the conserved J-encoded phenylalanine. The earlier analysis of some 550 of the donors excluded any sequence lacking an unambiguous match to a single V gene segment. In an earlier analysis of several hundred of the donors, V segments were called functional above 56.7% productive rearrangements and were called segregating when the between-donor standard deviation exceeded 5%. A statistical classification framework was built to diagnose cytomegalovirus status from the catalog of TCR beta chain sequences. A later analysis assigned V and J genes by comparing TCR nucleotide sequences with IMGT/GENE-DB human TR gene sequences. The TCRdist pipeline was used in a later analysis to assign CDR3 sequences and most-parsimonious VDJ recombination scenarios. In a later analysis, every TCR beta chain was defined by the combination of its CDR3 amino acid sequence and its V-gene family, and reads without a unique V-gene family were dropped. As a way to deal with suspected cross-contamination and a sequencing artifact, a later analysis dropped roughly 620 nucleotide sequences that were highly shared and had low generation probability. In a later analysis, a clonal expansion index was calculated for each public chain from normalized within-repertoire ranks of inferred template counts. In a later analysis, generation probabilities were computed with a VDJ recombination model fitted to out-of-frame rearrangements, and the resulting probabilities were checked against IGoR. In a later analysis, TCR-TCR, TCR-HLA and TCR-CMV co-occurrence was scored with hypergeometric tests, and a repertoire-size bias correction was applied to TCR pairs. A later analysis estimated false discovery rates by permuting HLA or CMV assignments 20 times. In a later analysis, co-occurring TCRs were grouped with DBSCAN, and TCRdist sequence similarity was added when clustering was performed within HLA-allele-positive subsets. Repertoires with fewer than 30,000 or more than 120,000 public chains were left out of co-occurrence clustering, as were about 5 repertoires with anomalous nucleotide sharing. TCRdb took over this immuneACCESS table, retaining in-frame rearrangements with V and J assigned. Such tables are incomplete; in checked studies, under half of the missing clones stem from an unresolved V gene, and the remainder is unexplained. V, J and clone size derive from that table, while D and trimming were established from the DNA sequence. This sample has roughly 74,000 clones in its table, and 78% of those were observed once. The ten largest account for approximately 1.6% of the sample.

Regarding this clone: The target of this receptor is not known. Per-base quality was not reported, and no clone a single base away is much larger than it.

The CDR3 sequence holds 14 residues, the cysteine and phenylalanine included. Just CDR3 DNA is preserved here, 42 bases in frame from base 1. The germline V end is reduced by 7 bases and the J end by 6 bases; junction bases left unmatched: 10. CDR1 and CDR2, per the germline V gene, are MNHEY and SVGAGI. What was sequenced was PBMCs. Recombination connected TRBV6-5 to TRBJ2-7; 9 bases in between match TRBD1. The origin of this receptor is a man between 40 and 49 years old in good health and CMV-seronegative. The CDR3 region has the sequence CASTHGGTGTEQYF. The bases are TGTGCCAGCACCCACGGCGGGACAGGGACCGAGCAGTACTTC.